The count of the clone carrying this T cell receptor (beta chain) is one. Its antigen remains unidentified. V dropped 1 base and J dropped 4 bases, with 14 bases sitting between them. CDR3 length: 15 amino acids. Per the germline V gene, CDR1 is ENHRY and CDR2 is SYGVKD. This sample was included in a study of cytomegalovirus exposure and HLA in healthy donors. Researchers ran the PCR with 60 Vbeta and 13 Jbeta primers. Clones were sequenced by immunoSEQ multiplex PCR, and TCRdb holds only the in-frame ones, with some missing. The sample has about 110,000 clones; around three quarters are singletons. Healthy bone marrow donors supplied every sample. General observations from the study: Some segments of the V type, notably TRBV6-2 and TRBV6-3, were excluded as indistinguishable. Common viral pathogens were later found to be apparently linked to several of the most significant clusters.

The source is a woman between 45 and 60 years old in good health and CMV-seropositive. Sequencing used PBMCs. J is TRBJ2-7 and V is TRBV10-3; possible D gene TRBD1, 7 bases. The CDR3 reads CAISELEGASYEQYF. The CDR3 nucleotides read TGTGCCATCAGTGAGTTGGAGGGGGCGAGTTACGAGCAGTACTTC.